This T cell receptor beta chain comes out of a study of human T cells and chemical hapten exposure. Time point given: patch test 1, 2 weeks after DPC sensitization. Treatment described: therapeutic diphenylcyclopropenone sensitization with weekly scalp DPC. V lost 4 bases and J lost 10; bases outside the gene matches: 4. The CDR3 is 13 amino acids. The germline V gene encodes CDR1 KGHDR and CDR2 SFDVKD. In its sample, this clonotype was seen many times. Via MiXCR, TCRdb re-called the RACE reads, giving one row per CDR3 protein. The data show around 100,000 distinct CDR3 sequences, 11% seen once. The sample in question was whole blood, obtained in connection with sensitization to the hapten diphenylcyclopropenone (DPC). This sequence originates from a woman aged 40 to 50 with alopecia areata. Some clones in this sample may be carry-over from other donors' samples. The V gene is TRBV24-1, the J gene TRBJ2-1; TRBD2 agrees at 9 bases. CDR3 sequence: CATSDYLAGEQFF. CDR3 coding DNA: TGTGCCACCAGTGACTATCTAGCGGGGGAGCAGTTCTTC.